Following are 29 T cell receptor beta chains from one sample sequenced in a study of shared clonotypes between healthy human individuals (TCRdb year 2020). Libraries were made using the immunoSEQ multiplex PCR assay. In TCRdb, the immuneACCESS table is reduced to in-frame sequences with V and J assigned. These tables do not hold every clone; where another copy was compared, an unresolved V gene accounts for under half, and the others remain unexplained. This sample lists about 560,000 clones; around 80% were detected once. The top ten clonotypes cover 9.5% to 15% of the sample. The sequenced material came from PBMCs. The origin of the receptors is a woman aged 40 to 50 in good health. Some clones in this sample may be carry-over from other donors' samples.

As DNA, the CDR3 is TGTGCCAGCAGTCCGTGGACGATCATCGAGGGCTATGGCTACACCTTC. Its translation is CASSPWTIIEGYGYTF. The chain uses TRBV28 and TRBJ1-2; D is ambiguous. Germline CDR1 and CDR2: MDHEN and SYDVKM. The CDR3 consists of 16 residues. V lost 5 bases to trimming and J lost 4 bases, with 20 bases between them.

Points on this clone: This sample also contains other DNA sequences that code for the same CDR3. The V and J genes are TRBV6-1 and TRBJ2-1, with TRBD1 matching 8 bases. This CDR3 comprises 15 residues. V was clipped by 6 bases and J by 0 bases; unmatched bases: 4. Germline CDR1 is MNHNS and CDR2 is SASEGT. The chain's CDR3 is CASSPGTGSYNEQFF. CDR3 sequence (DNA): TGTGCCAGCAGCCCCGGGACAGGCTCCTACAATGAGCAGTTCTTC.

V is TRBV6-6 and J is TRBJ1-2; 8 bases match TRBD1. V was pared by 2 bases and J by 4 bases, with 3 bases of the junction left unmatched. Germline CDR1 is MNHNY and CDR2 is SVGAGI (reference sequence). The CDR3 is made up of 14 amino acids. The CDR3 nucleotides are TGTGCCAGCAGTTACGGGACAGGCATCTATGGCTACACCTTC. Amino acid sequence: CASSYGTGIYGYTF.

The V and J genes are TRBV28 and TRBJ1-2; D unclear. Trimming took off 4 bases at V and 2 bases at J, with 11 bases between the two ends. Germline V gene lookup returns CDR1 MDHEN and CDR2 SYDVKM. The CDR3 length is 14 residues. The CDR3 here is CASSSGLRNYGYTF. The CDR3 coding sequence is TGTGCCAGCAGTTCAGGACTGAGAAACTATGGCTACACCTTC.

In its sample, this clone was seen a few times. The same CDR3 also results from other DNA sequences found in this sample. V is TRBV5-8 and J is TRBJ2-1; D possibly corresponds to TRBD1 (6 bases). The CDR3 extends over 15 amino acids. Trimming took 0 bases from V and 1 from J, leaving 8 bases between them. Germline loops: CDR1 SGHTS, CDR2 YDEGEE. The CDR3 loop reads CASSLAQGSYNEQFF. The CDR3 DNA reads TGTGCCAGCAGCTTGGCCCAGGGGTCCTACAATGAGCAGTTCTTC.

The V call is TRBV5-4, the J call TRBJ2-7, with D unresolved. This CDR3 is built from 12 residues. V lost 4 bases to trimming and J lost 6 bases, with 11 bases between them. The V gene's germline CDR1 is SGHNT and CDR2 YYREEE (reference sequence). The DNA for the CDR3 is TGTGCCAGCAGCCAACCAGGCTCCGAGCAGTACTTC. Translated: CASSQPGSEQYF.

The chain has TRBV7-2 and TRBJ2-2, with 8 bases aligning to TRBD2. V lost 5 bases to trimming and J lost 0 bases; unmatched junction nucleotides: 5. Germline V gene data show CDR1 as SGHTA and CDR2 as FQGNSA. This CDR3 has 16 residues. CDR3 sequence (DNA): TGTGCCAGCAGCGTGACTAGCGATCCGAACACCGGGGAGCTGTTTTTT. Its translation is CASSVTSDPNTGELFF.

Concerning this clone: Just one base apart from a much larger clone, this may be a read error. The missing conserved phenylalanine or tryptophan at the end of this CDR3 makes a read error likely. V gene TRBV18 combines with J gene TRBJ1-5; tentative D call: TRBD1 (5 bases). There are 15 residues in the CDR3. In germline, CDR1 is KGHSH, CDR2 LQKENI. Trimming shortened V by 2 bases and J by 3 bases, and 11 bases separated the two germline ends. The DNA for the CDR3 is TGTGCCAGCTCACCATCGGCAGGGTACAATCAGCCCCAGCATCTT. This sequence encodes CASSPSAGYNQPQHL.

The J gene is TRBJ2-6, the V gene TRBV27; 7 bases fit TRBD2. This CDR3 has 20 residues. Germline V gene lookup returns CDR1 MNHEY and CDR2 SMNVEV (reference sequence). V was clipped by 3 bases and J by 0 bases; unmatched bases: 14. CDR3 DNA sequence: TGTGCCAGCAGTTTTACGTACCGGGGGGAGCGCTTCTCTGGGGCCAACGTCCTGACTTTC. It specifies CASSFTYRGERFSGANVLTF.

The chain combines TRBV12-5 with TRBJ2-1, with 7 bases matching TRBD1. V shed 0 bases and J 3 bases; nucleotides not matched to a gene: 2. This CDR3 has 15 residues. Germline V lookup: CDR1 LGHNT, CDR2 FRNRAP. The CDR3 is CASGLVGTDYNEQFF. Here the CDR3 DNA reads TGTGCTAGTGGTTTGGTCGGGACAGACTACAATGAGCAGTTCTTC.

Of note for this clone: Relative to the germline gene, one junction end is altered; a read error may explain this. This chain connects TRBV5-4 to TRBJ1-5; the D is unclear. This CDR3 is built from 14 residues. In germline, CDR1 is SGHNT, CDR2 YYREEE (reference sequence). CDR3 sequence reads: CASSPQISNQPQHF. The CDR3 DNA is TGCGCCAGCAGCCCCCAGATTAGCAATCAGCCCCAGCATTTT.

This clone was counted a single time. In DNA, the CDR3 is TGCGCCAGCAGCATCGGACAGGGATCAGATACGCAGTATTTT. Translated, it gives CASSIGQGSDTQYF. J is TRBJ2-3 and V is TRBV5-1; 8 bases align to TRBD1. The CDR3 totals 14 residues. CDR1 and CDR2 (germline): SGHRS, YFSETQ. The V segment lost 4 bases and the J segment 4 bases; nucleotides outside the gene matches: 5.

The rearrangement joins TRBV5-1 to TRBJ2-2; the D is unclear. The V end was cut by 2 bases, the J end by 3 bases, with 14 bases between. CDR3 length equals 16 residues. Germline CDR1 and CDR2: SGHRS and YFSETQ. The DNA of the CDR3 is TGCGCCAGCAGCTTACTGGCCACGGCTGACACCGGGGAGCTGTTTTTT. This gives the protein CASSLLATADTGELFF.

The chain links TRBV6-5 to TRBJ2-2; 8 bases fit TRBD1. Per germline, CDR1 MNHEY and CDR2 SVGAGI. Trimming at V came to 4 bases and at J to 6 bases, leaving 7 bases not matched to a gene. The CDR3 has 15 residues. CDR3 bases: TGTGCCAGCAGTTCAATCCGACAGGGGCCCGGGGAGCTGTTTTTT. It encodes CASSSIRQGPGELFF.

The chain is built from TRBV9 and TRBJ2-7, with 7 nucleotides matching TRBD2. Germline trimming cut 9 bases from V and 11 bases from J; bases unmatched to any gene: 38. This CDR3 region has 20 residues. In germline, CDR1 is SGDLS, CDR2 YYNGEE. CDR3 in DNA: TGTGCCACCCCCCCGAGGGAGGGAACCAGCAACTACGAGCAGTACGCGGGGGAGTACTTC. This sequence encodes CATPPREGTSNYEQYAGEYF.

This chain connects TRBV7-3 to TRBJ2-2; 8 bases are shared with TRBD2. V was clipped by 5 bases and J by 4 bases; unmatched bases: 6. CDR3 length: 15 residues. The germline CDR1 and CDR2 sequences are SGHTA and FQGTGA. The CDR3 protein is CASSQLAGPTGELFF. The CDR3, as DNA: TGTGCCAGCAGCCAATTAGCGGGGCCCACCGGGGAGCTGTTTTTT.

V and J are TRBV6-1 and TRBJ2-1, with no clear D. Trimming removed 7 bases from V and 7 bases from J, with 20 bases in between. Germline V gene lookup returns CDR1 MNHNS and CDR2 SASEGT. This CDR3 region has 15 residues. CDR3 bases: TGTGCCAGCACCTTCACACCTGACTCCGGGAATGAGCAGTTCTTC. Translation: CASTFTPDSGNEQFF.

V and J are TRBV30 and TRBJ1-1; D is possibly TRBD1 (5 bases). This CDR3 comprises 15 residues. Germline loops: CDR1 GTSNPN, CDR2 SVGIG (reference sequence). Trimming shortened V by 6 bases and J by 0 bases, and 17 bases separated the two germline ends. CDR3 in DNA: TGTGCCTGCCTTAGGGGAGGGCGGGTGAACACTGAAGCTTTCTTT. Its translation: CACLRGGRVNTEAFF.

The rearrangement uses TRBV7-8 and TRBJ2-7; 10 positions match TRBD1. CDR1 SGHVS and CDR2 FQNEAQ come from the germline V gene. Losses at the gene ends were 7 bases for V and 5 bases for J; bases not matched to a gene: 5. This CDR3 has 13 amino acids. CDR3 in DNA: TGTGCCAGCAACGACAGGGGGCGACACGAGCAGTACTTC. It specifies CASNDRGRHEQYF.

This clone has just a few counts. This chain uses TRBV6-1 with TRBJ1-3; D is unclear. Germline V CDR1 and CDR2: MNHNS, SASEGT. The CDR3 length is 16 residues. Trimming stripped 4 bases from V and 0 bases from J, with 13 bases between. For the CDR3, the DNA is TGTGCCAGCAGTGGACCTCTTAGATACTCTGGAAACACCATATATTTT. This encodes CASSGPLRYSGNTIYF.

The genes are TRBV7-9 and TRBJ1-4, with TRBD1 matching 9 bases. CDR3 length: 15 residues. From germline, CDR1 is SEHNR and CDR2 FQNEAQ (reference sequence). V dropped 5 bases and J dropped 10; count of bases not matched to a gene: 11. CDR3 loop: CASSLRGTGNGKLFF. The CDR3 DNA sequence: TGTGCCAGCAGCCTAAGGGGGACAGGGAACGGAAAACTGTTTTTT.

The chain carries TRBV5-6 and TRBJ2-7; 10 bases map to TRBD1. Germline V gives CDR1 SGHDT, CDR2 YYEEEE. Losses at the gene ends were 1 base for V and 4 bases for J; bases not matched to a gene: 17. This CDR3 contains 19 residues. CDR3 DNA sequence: TGTGCCAGCAGCTTGTGGACAGGGGGAAATCCCGGTTGGGTGTACGAGCAGTACTTC. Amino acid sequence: CASSLWTGGNPGWVYEQYF.

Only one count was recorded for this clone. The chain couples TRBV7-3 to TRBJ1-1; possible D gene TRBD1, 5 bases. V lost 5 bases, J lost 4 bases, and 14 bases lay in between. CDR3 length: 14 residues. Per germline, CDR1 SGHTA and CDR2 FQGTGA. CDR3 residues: CASSLSGRATEAFF. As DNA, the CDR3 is TGTGCCAGCAGCCTCTCGGGGCGCGCCACTGAAGCTTTCTTT. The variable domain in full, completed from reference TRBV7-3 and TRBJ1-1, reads GAGVSQTPSNKVTEKGKYVELRCDPISGHTALYWYRQSLGQGPEFLIYFQGTGAADDSGLPNDRFFAVRPEGSVSTLKIQRTERGDSAVYLCASSLSGRATEAFFGQGTRLTVV.

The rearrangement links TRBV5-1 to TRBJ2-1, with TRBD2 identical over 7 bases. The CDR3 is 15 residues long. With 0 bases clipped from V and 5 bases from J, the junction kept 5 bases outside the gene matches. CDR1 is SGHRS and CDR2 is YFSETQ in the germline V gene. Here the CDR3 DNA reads TGCGCCAGCAGCTTGGTCGCGGGAGTGGACAATGAGCAGTTCTTC. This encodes CASSLVAGVDNEQFF.

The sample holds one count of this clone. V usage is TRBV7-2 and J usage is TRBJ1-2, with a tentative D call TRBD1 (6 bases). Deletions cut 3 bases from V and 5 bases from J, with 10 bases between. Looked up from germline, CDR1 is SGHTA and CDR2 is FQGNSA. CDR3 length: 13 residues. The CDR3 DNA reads TGTGCCAGCAGCTTGACAGGTCTTTATGGCTACACCTTC. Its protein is CASSLTGLYGYTF.

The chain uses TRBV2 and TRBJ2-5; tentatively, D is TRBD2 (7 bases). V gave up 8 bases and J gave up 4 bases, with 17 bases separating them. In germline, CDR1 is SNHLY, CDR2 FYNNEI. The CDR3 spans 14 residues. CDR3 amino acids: CASAGARNRETQYF. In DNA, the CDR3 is TGTGCCAGCGCGGGGGCCCGAAACAGAGAGACCCAGTACTTC.

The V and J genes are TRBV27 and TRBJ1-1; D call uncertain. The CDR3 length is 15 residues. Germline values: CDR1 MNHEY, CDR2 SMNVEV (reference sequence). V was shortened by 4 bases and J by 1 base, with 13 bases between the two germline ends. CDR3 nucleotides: TGTGCCAGCAGTTCCTACGGACTGGGGAACACTGAAGCTTTCTTT. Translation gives CASSSYGLGNTEAFF.

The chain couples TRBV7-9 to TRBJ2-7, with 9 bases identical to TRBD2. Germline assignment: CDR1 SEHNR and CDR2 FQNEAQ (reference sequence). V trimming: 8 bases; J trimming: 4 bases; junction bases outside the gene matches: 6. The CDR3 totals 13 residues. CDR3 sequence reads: CASGASGIYEQYF. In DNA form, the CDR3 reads TGTGCCAGCGGGGCTAGCGGGATATACGAGCAGTACTTC.

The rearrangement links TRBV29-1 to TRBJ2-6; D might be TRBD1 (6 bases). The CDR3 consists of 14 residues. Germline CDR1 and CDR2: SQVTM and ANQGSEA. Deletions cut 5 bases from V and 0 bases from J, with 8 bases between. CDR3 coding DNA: TGCAGCGTTCGAGGGGGCTCTGGGGCCAACGTCCTGACTTTC. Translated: CSVRGGSGANVLTF.